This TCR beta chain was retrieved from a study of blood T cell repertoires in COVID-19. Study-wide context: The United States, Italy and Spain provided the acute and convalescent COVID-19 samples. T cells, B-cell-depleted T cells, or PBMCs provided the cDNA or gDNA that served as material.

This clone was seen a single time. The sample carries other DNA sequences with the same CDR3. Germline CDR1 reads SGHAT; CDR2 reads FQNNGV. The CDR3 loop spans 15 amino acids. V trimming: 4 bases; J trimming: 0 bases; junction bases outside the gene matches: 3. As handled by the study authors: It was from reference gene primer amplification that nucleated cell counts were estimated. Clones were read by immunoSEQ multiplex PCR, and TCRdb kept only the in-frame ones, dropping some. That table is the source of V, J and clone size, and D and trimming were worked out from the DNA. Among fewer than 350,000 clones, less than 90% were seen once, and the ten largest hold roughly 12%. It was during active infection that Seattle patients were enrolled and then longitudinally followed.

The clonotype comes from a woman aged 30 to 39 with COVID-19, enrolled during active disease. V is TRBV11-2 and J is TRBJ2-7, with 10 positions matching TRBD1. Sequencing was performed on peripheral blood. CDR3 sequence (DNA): TGTGCCAGCAGCTCCCGGGACAGGGGCTCCTACGAGCAGTACTTC. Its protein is CASSSRDRGSYEQYF.